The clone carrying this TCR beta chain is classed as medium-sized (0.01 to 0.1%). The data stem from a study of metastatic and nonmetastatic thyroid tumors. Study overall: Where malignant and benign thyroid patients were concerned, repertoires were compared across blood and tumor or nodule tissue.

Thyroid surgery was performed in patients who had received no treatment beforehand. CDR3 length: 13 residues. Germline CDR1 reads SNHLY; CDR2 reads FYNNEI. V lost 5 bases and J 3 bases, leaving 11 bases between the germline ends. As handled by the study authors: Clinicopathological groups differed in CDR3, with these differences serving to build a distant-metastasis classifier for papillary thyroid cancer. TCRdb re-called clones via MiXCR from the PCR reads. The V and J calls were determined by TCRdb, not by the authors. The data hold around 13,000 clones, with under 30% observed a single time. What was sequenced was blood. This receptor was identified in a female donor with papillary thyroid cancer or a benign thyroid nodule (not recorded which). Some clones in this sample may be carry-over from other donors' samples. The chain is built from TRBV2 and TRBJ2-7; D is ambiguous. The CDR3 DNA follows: TGTGCCAGCAGTAGGCAGGTGAGCTACGAGCAGTACGTC. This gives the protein CASSRQVSYEQYV.